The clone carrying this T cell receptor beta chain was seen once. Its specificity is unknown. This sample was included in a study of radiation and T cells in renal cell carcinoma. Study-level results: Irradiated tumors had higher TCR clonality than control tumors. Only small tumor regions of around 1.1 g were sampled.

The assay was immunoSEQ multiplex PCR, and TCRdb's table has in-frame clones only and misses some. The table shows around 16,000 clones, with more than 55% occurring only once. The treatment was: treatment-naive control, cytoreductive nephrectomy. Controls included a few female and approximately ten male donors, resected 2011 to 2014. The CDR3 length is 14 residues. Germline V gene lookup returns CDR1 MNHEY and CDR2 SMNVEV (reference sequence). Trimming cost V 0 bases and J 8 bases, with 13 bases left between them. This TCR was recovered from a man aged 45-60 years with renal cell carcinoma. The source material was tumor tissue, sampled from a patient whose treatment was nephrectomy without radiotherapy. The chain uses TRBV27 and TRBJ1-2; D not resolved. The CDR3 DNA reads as TGTGCCAGCAGTTTATCTAAAGGGTCTCTGGGCTACACCTTC. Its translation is CASSLSKGSLGYTF.